This TCR beta chain came from a study of T cells in Graves' hyperthyroidism and ophthalmopathy. Germline V gene sequence: CDR1 MNHNS, CDR2 SASEGT. V lost 5 bases, J lost 0 bases, and 16 bases lay in between. The CDR3 runs to 16 residues. This clonotype was seen a few times. RNA transcripts gave rise to amplified TCR beta CDR3 regions. The HTBI set primed first-round TCR CDR3 RT-PCR. TCRdb re-analysed the multiplex PCR reads in MiXCR, keeping a single row per CDR3 protein. Counted here are just over 550,000 distinct CDR3 sequences, around 46% occurring once; the ten biggest clones make up just under 8.5%.

The sequencing input was peripheral blood or thyroid tissue (not recorded which). This chain connects TRBV6-1 to TRBJ1-1, with D possibly being TRBD1 (5 bases). The TCR comes from a woman between 18 and 29 years old with Graves' hyperthyroidism. CDR3 sequence reads: CASSRTGTNMNTEAFF. CDR3 bases: TGTGCCAGCAGTAGAACCGGGACCAACATGAACACTGAAGCTTTCTTT.